This T cell receptor (beta chain) was retrieved from a study of response to subunit inactivated influenza vaccine (dated by TCRdb to 2016 to 2019). About the study as a whole: To follow how T cells responded to a trivalent subunit inactivated influenza vaccine, the researchers relied on deep quantitative profiling of the T cell receptor repertoire.

For this clonotype: It has no known antigen specificity. Qualities for individual bases were not recorded, and no much larger clone is one base off.

Library creation used RT-PCR. Sequenced on an Illumina HiSeq 2500. Clones were called with MiXCR by TCRdb after fastp trimmed the public reads at Q25, and only in-frame beta chains were retained. Rows with one shared CDR3 protein collapse into an entry with the most common genes and DNA. The sample table shows 450,000 to 600,000 distinct CDR3 sequences, and less than 10% are seen once. Of the sample, around 13% is held by the ten largest clones. From the cysteine up to the phenylalanine, the CDR3 has a length of 17 residues. CDR3 DNA only is kept here, 51 bases in frame from base 1. From V the trimming removes 3 bases and from J it removes 0 bases, while the gene matches leave 8 bases of the junction unaccounted for. CDR1 SGHRS and CDR2 YFSETQ are derived from the germline V gene. Study-wide conclusions, independent of this receptor: It was suggested by the authors that each seasonal influenza vaccination may recruit only a limited number of new T cells.

The rearranged segments are TRBV5-1 and TRBJ2-2, with 7 bases aligning to TRBD2. The source of this sequence is a man between 45 and 75 years old who received an inactivated influenza vaccine. Donor details come from another sample of the same person, matched by shared clones. The source was PBMCs from blood, collected less than 30 months after vaccination. The DNA sequence reads TGCGCCAGCAGCTCGGAGGGGAGGGGCGCGAACACCGGGGAGCTGTTTTTT. Its translation is CASSSEGRGANTGELFF.